One sample yielded the 29 T cell receptor beta chains listed below, sequenced in a study of cytomegalovirus exposure and HLA in healthy donors. The table came from immunoSEQ multiplex PCR; TCRdb's copy has only in-frame clones and leaves some out. Counted here are fewer than 200,000 clones, about 85% occurring once; the ten biggest clones make up about 17%. Sequencing used PBMCs. The receptors were gathered from a man aged 18 to 29 in good health and CMV-seropositive.

The chain has TRBV7-9 and TRBJ1-1; D is unresolved. V lost 2 bases, J lost 4 bases, and 11 bases lay in between. Looked up from germline, CDR1 is SEHNR and CDR2 is FQNEAQ (reference sequence). CDR3 size: 14 residues. CDR3 DNA: TGTGCCAGCAGCTTAAAGTCCGGCGGCACTGAAGCTTTCTTT. Translated: CASSLKSGGTEAFF.

As DNA, the CDR3 is TGTGCCAGCAGTTTGGGCAGGGAGGGGTATAGCTCCTACGAGCAGTACTTC. Translated: CASSLGREGYSSYEQYF. J is TRBJ2-7 and V is TRBV27, with TRBD2 identical over 7 bases. V was pared by 3 bases and J by 0 bases, with 11 bases of the junction left unmatched. From germline, CDR1 is MNHEY and CDR2 SMNVEV (reference sequence). The CDR3 has 17 amino acids.

This clone has at least ten counts. V and J are TRBV6-4 and TRBJ2-1, with TRBD2 identical over 8 bases. Germline values: CDR1 MRHNA, CDR2 SNTAGT. The CDR3 spans 13 residues. Trimming removed 6 bases from V and 5 bases from J; junction bases left unmatched: 3. CDR3 amino acids: CASSGGEHNEQFF. In nucleotides, the CDR3 is TGTGCCAGCAGCGGGGGGGAGCACAATGAGCAGTTCTTC.

With regard to this clone: Other DNA sequences from this sample encode an identical CDR3 as well. V usage is TRBV7-8 and J usage is TRBJ2-3; 7 nucleotides align to TRBD2. V was pared by 5 bases and J by 3 bases, with 2 bases of the junction left unmatched. The germline CDR1 and CDR2 sequences are SGHVS and FQNEAQ. The length of the CDR3 is 13 residues. Here the CDR3 DNA reads TGTGCCAGCAGCCCCGGGGGGACAGATACGCAGTATTTT. Protein: CASSPGGTDTQYF.

The chain joins TRBV19 to TRBJ2-7, with a tentative D call TRBD1 (8 bases). The germline V gene encodes CDR1 LNHDA and CDR2 SQIVND (reference sequence). CDR3 length: 14 amino acids. Between the trimmed V and J ends, which lost 5 bases and 2 bases, there was a span of 13 bases. The CDR3 here is CASSATGGAYEQYF. Written as DNA, the CDR3 is TGTGCCAGTAGTGCAACAGGGGGGGCCTACGAGCAGTACTTC.

J is TRBJ2-2 and V is TRBV5-4; 8 positions match TRBD2. The J segment lost 8 bases and the V segment lost 2 bases, leaving 8 bases of the junction unmatched. Looked up from germline, CDR1 is SGHNT and CDR2 is YYREEE (reference sequence). The CDR3 loop spans 15 amino acids. CDR3 nucleotide sequence: TGTGCCAGCAGCTTACGAGTAGCGGGATCGGGGGAGCTGTTTTTT. Translated: CASSLRVAGSGELFF.

This clone was seen just once. This chain links TRBV7-9 with TRBJ1-5, with D uncertain. Looked up from germline, CDR1 is SEHNR and CDR2 is FQNEAQ (reference sequence). The CDR3 has 12 residues. The V gene lost 4 bases and the J gene lost 6 bases, with 7 bases spanning the gap. The CDR3 sequence is CASSSSGQPQHF. CDR3 nucleotides: TGTGCCAGCAGCTCATCCGGTCAGCCCCAGCATTTT.

This chain connects TRBV28 to TRBJ2-7, with 8 nucleotides matching TRBD1. The CDR3 extends over 15 amino acids. Trimming removed 7 bases from V and 12 bases from J; junction bases left unmatched: 20. CDR1 is MDHEN, CDR2 SYDVKM, per germline. The CDR3 spells CASTFGDRMKGWLYF. The CDR3 nucleotides read TGTGCCAGCACGTTCGGGGACAGGATGAAAGGATGGTTGTACTTC.

The V and J genes are TRBV5-1 and TRBJ2-1, with 9 bases lining up with TRBD2. The CDR3 sequence is 16 residues long. Germline V gene sequence: CDR1 SGHRS, CDR2 YFSETQ. J gave up 7 bases and V 0 bases, and 8 bases lay outside the gene matches. CDR3 residues: CASSLDPAGGTNEQFF. CDR3 DNA: TGCGCCAGCAGCTTGGATCCGGCGGGAGGGACGAATGAGCAGTTCTTC.

This chain joins TRBV19 and TRBJ2-7, with a tentative D call TRBD2 (6 bases). Deletions cut 5 bases from V and 0 bases from J, with 20 bases between. Looked up from germline, CDR1 is LNHDA and CDR2 is SQIVND (reference sequence). CDR3 length: 17 amino acids. For the CDR3, the DNA is TGTGCCAGTAGTCCTCCCCATAGCGGAGGGAGCTCCTACGAGCAGTACTTC. It yields the protein CASSPPHSGGSSYEQYF.

V usage is TRBV2 and J usage is TRBJ2-1, with TRBD2 matching over 8 bases. V dropped 3 bases and J dropped 2; count of bases not matched to a gene: 9. The CDR3 is 17 residues long. Germline loops: CDR1 SNHLY, CDR2 FYNNEI. The CDR3 DNA is TGTGCCAGCAGTGAGACTAGCGCATTCTCCGCCTACAATGAGCAGTTCTTC. Its translation is CASSETSAFSAYNEQFF. The variable domain in full, completed from reference TRBV2 and TRBJ2-1, reads EPEVTQTPSHQVTQMGQEVILRCVPISNHLYFYWYRQILGQKVEFLVSFYNNEISEKSEIFDDQFSVERPDGSNFTLKIRSTKLEDSAMYFCASSETSAFSAYNEQFFGPGTRLTVL.

This chain links TRBV30 with TRBJ2-1; tentative D call: TRBD2 (6 bases). There are 15 residues in the CDR3. CDR1 is GTSNPN and CDR2 is SVGIG in the germline V gene (reference sequence). Trimming took 1 base from V and 2 from J, leaving 12 bases between them. This CDR3 is CAWSDGGFAYNEQFF. DNA of the CDR3: TGTGCCTGGAGTGATGGAGGGTTTGCCTACAATGAGCAGTTCTTC.

This sequence joins TRBV5-1 and TRBJ2-1; D possibly corresponds to TRBD2 (6 bases). Trimming took 4 bases from V and 7 from J, leaving 9 bases between them. This CDR3 region has 12 residues. CDR1 is SGHRS and CDR2 is YFSETQ in the germline V gene. The DNA for the CDR3 is TGCGCCAGCAGCATGACTAGGAATGAGCAGTTCTTC. Its protein is CASSMTRNEQFF.

The rearrangement joins TRBV5-1 to TRBJ1-1; 9 nucleotides agree with TRBD1. Germline V gene data show CDR1 as SGHRS and CDR2 as YFSETQ. Trimming cost V 1 base and J 1 base; bases outside gene matches: 2. This CDR3 is built from 15 residues. The CDR3 region is CASSLTGGKNTEAFF. The CDR3 DNA reads as TGCGCCAGCAGCTTGACAGGGGGCAAGAACACTGAAGCTTTCTTT. Supplemented by reference TRBV5-1 and TRBJ1-1, the full variable domain reads KAGVTQTPRYLIKTRGQQVTLSCSPISGHRSVSWYQQTPGQGLQFLFEYFSETQRNKGNFPGRFSGRQFSNSRSEMNVSTLELGDSALYLCASSLTGGKNTEAFFGQGTRLTVV.

A single count supports this clone. The J gene is TRBJ2-1, the V gene TRBV28, with 8 bases aligning to TRBD1. Germline V gives CDR1 MDHEN, CDR2 SYDVKM. The ends lost 6 bases at V and 0 bases at J; junction bases unmatched: 7. There are 16 residues in the CDR3. CDR3 sequence (DNA): TGTGCCAGCAGCCTGCAGGGGGCTGCCTCCTACAATGAGCAGTTCTTC. Translation gives CASSLQGAASYNEQFF.

The V gene is TRBV29-1, the J gene TRBJ1-2; TRBD1 matches at 8 bases. Unmatched junction bases numbered 9, after V lost 3 bases and J lost 6 bases. The germline V gene encodes CDR1 SQVTM and CDR2 ANQGSEA. The CDR3 is 14 residues long. The CDR3 nucleotides are TGCAGCGTTGATGAACCAGGGGGCGCGGATGGCTACACCTTC. This translates into CSVDEPGGADGYTF.

This chain joins TRBV19 and TRBJ2-7; possibly TRBD1 for D (7 bases). The germline V gene encodes CDR1 LNHDA and CDR2 SQIVND (reference sequence). The CDR3 consists of 14 residues. The V and J ends lost 2 bases and 7 bases respectively, with 15 bases between them. The CDR3 sequence is CASSIRGQGGEQYF. CDR3 bases: TGTGCCAGTAGTATACGGGGGCAGGGGGGAGAGCAGTACTTC.

This clone was observed many times. The sample carries other DNA sequences with the same CDR3. The chain combines TRBV19 with TRBJ2-7; TRBD1 matches at 9 bases. Germline CDR1 LNHDA, CDR2 SQIVND (reference sequence). V lost 2 bases and J lost 4; bases outside the gene matches: 3. This CDR3 spans 14 amino acids. The CDR3 is CASSIRGQGYEQYF. For the CDR3, the DNA is TGTGCCAGTAGTATAAGAGGACAGGGGTACGAGCAGTACTTC.

This clone appeared a single time. This chain links TRBV6-5 with TRBJ2-5; tentatively, D is TRBD2 (6 bases). Trimming pared 2 bases from V and 5 bases from J, leaving 9 bases between. In germline, CDR1 is MNHEY, CDR2 SVGAGI. The CDR3 extends over 13 amino acids. The CDR3 here is CASSYGRRETQYF. CDR3 nucleotides: TGTGCCAGCAGTTACGGGAGGCGGGAGACCCAGTACTTC.

This chain links TRBV27 with TRBJ2-3; 8 nucleotides match TRBD2. This CDR3 contains 16 residues. The V and J ends lost 2 bases and 3 bases, in that order; junction bases with no gene match: 7. Per germline, CDR1 MNHEY and CDR2 SMNVEV (reference sequence). The CDR3 loop reads CASSLQAGGSTDTQYF. The CDR3 DNA is TGTGCCAGCAGTTTACAGGCGGGGGGCTCAACAGATACGCAGTATTTT.

The chain combines TRBV28 with TRBJ2-3; 9 nucleotides agree with TRBD1. This CDR3 has 12 residues. From germline, CDR1 is MDHEN and CDR2 SYDVKM. The V segment lost 10 bases and the J segment 4 bases; nucleotides outside the gene matches: 3. The DNA of the CDR3 is TGTGCCACCGGGGACAGGGCAGATACGCAGTATTTT. Translation: CATGDRADTQYF.

DNA for the CDR3: TGCGCCAGCAGCCAGGACAGGGCTTACACTGAAGCTTTCTTT. This encodes CASSQDRAYTEAFF. The rearrangement links TRBV4-1 to TRBJ1-1; 8 nucleotides agree with TRBD1. Germline CDR1 reads MGHRA; CDR2 reads YSYEKL. This CDR3 is built from 14 residues. The V segment lost 3 bases and the J segment 3 bases; nucleotides outside the gene matches: 3.

This clone was recorded once. The rearrangement uses TRBV27 and TRBJ2-5, with D possibly being TRBD1 (5 bases). V was pared by 6 bases and J by 3 bases, with 14 bases between. The germline V gene encodes CDR1 MNHEY and CDR2 SMNVEV (reference sequence). This CDR3 is built from 14 residues. The CDR3 nucleotides are TGTGCCAGCAGGCCTGTGGACAAAAAAGAGACCCAGTACTTC. It specifies CASRPVDKKETQYF.

The chain is built from TRBV28 and TRBJ2-7; 9 bases map to TRBD1. The CDR3 contains 13 residues. Germline values: CDR1 MDHEN, CDR2 SYDVKM. V trimming: 5 bases; J trimming: 7 bases; junction bases outside the gene matches: 6. Here the CDR3 DNA reads TGTGCCAGCAGTCAAGACAGGGGGAGTGAGCAGTACTTC. It codes for CASSQDRGSEQYF.

The table lists this clone with a few counts. V and J are TRBV5-1 and TRBJ2-2; 8 bases map to TRBD1. The germline V gene has CDR1 SGHRS and CDR2 YFSETQ. The CDR3 totals 14 residues. With 3 bases clipped from V and 6 bases from J, the junction kept 4 bases outside the gene matches. In DNA, the CDR3 is TGCGCCAGCAGCTCGGACAGGGAGGCCGGGGAGCTGTTTTTT. Protein product: CASSSDREAGELFF.

The CDR3 DNA sequence: TGTGCCAGCAGCAGGAGGGAAGCGGGGGGCCGGACAGATACGCAGTATTTT. Amino acids: CASSRREAGGRTDTQYF. The V and J genes are TRBV7-9 and TRBJ2-3, with 9 bases that match TRBD2. The CDR3 has 17 residues. The V gene's germline CDR1 is SEHNR and CDR2 FQNEAQ (reference sequence). V lost 5 bases, J lost 3 bases, and 12 bases stayed unmatched. The entire variable domain, with the rest obtained from reference TRBV7-9 and TRBJ2-3, is as follows: DTGVSQNPRHKITKRGQNVTFRCDPISEHNRLYWYRQTLGQGPEFLTYFQNEAQLEKSRLLSDRFSAERPKGSFSTLEIQRTEQGDSAMYLCASSRREAGGRTDTQYFGPGTRLTVL.

This chain joins TRBV5-4 and TRBJ1-1; 8 nucleotides align to TRBD1. The germline V gene encodes CDR1 SGHNT and CDR2 YYREEE (reference sequence). V was pared by 3 bases and J by 1 base, with 2 bases of the junction left unmatched. The CDR3 covers 14 residues. The CDR3 region has the DNA TGTGCCAGCAGCTCCGGACAGGGGAACACTGAAGCTTTCTTT. Encoded protein: CASSSGQGNTEAFF. The variable domain in full, completed from reference TRBV5-4 and TRBJ1-1, reads ETGVTQSPTHLIKTRGQQVTLRCSSQSGHNTVSWYQQALGQGPQFIFQYYREEENGRGNFPPRFSGLQFPNYSSELNVNALELDDSALYLCASSSGQGNTEAFFGQGTRLTVV.

The chain combines TRBV5-1 with TRBJ2-1; TRBD1 aligns across 9 bases. The CDR3 totals 16 residues. CDR1 is SGHRS, CDR2 YFSETQ, per germline. V shed 0 bases and J 7 bases; nucleotides not matched to a gene: 8. In DNA form, the CDR3 reads TGCGCCAGCAGCTTGGTAGGGGACAGGGTAGGTAATGAGCAGTTCTTC. Translation gives CASSLVGDRVGNEQFF.

This sequence joins TRBV28 and TRBJ1-3; unclear D gene. CDR3 size: 17 residues. CDR1 and CDR2 from the germline V gene are MDHEN and SYDVKM. V lost 1 base and J 0 bases, leaving 13 bases between the germline ends. CDR3 DNA sequence: TGTGCCAGCAGTTTATCCCAGTTCGGAGACTCTGGAAACACCATATATTTT. Its protein product is CASSLSQFGDSGNTIYF.